The 18 T cell receptor beta chains reported below all come from one sample, sequenced in a study of T cells after yellow fever vaccination. TCRdb fed the 5' RACE reads into MiXCR, producing one record per CDR3 protein. The sample contains 200,000 to 300,000 distinct CDR3 sequences, more than 3.5% of which appear only once. Sample: PBMCs, taken 15 days after the yellow fever booster vaccination. These receptors were taken from a man aged 18 to 30 who received the YFV17D yellow fever vaccine.

This clonotype was seen ten or more times. This chain joins TRBV7-2 and TRBJ1-5, with no clear D. The length of the CDR3 is 14 residues. The V end lost 3 bases, the J end lost 3 bases, and 9 bases lay between the germline ends. Germline CDR1 reads SGHTA; CDR2 reads FQGNSA. The CDR3 bases are TGTGCCAGCAGCTTCGCCACTAACAATCAGCCCCAGCATTTT. Translating it yields CASSFATNNQPQHF.

This clonotype was observed a few times. The genes are TRBV23-1 and TRBJ2-2; TRBD2 might be the D (5 bases). TRBV23-1 is reported as an ORF; its role is uncertain. This CDR3 is 11 amino acids long. Trimming cost V 6 bases and J 8 bases, with 7 bases left between them. CDR3 coding DNA: TGCGCCAGCAGCACTAGTGGGGAGCTGTTTTTT. It specifies CASSTSGELFF.

This clonotype was observed a handful of times. The V and J genes are TRBV5-1 and TRBJ2-5, with D hard to call. V was cut by 1 base and J by 2 bases, with 6 bases left in between. Germline V gene lookup returns CDR1 SGHRS and CDR2 YFSETQ. The CDR3 runs to 13 residues. CDR3 coding DNA: TGCGCCAGCAGCTTGTCGCAGCAAGAGACCCAGTACTTC. This gives the protein CASSLSQQETQYF.

This clonotype has a count of ten or more. This chain connects TRBV18 to TRBJ2-7; 9 bases are a match to TRBD1. The trim removed 6 bases at V and 3 bases at J, leaving 9 bases unmatched. The CDR3 loop spans 15 amino acids. The germline V gene has CDR1 KGHSH and CDR2 LQKENI. Here the CDR3 DNA reads TGTGCCAGCTCCCCGTCGGGACAGGGTCTCTACGAGCAGTACTTC. It encodes CASSPSGQGLYEQYF.

The sample holds many counts of this clonotype. The CDR3 DNA reads as TGTGCCAGCAGTGACTTGGGCGACAGGGCTTACGAGCAGTACGTC. Residues: CASSDLGDRAYEQYV. V is TRBV2 and J is TRBJ2-7; 7 nucleotides align to TRBD1. Germline assignment: CDR1 SNHLY and CDR2 FYNNEI. CDR3 size: 15 residues. V lost 3 bases, J lost 4 bases, and 9 bases stayed unmatched.

This clonotype was seen many times. The genes are TRBV9 and TRBJ1-2; D might be TRBD1 (5 bases). Germline V lookup: CDR1 SGDLS, CDR2 YYNGEE. CDR3 size: 19 residues. Trimming took off 4 bases at V and 1 base at J, with 26 bases between the two ends. CDR3 in DNA: TGTGCCAGCAGCACCCCCAGAGAGAAAGGGGCCGCCTTTAACTATGGCTACACCTTC. Protein sequence: CASSTPREKGAAFNYGYTF.

This clonotype appeared many times. CDR3 bases: TGCAGTTCCAGAAGCTCGGGGTATAGAGATACGCAGTATTTT. It specifies CSSRSSGYRDTQYF. This chain connects TRBV20-1 to TRBJ2-3; TRBD2 is a possible D gene (5 bases). The CDR3 loop spans 14 amino acids. V lost 8 bases and J 5 bases, leaving 20 bases between the germline ends. CDR1 is DFQATT and CDR2 is SNEGSKA in the germline V gene (reference sequence).

This clonotype was seen at least ten times. The rearrangement uses TRBV6-1 and TRBJ2-2; 7 nucleotides agree with TRBD1. CDR3 length: 15 amino acids. The trim removed 2 bases at V and 3 bases at J, leaving 3 bases unmatched. The germline V gene has CDR1 MNHNS and CDR2 SASEGT. The CDR3 DNA is TGTGCCAGCAGTGAAACAGGGGCTCACACCGGGGAGCTGTTTTTT. This translates into CASSETGAHTGELFF.

This clonotype has at least ten counts. The chain combines TRBV7-6 with TRBJ2-5, with D perhaps matching TRBD1 or TRBD2 (5 bases each). The germline V gene has CDR1 SGHVS and CDR2 FNYEAQ. This CDR3 comprises 13 residues. Trimming took 5 bases from V and 2 from J, leaving 9 bases between them. The DNA for the CDR3 is TGTGCCAGCAGCATGGGACGGCAAGAGACCCAGTACTTC. It is translated as CASSMGRQETQYF.

In its sample, this clonotype was seen many times. This chain links TRBV15 with TRBJ1-3; a possible D gene is TRBD1 (5 bases). CDR3 length equals 16 residues. Germline CDR1 is LNHNV and CDR2 is YYDKDF (reference sequence). V was cut by 3 bases and J by 3 bases, with 15 bases left in between. The chain's CDR3 is CATSRGENSGGNTIYF. The CDR3 DNA reads TGTGCCACCAGCAGGGGGGAAAATAGCGGTGGAAACACCATATATTTT.

This clonotype was detected only a few times. The chain recombines TRBV7-3 with TRBJ2-1; tentative D call: TRBD1 (5 bases). This CDR3 has 12 residues. Germline values: CDR1 SGHTA, CDR2 FQGTGA. Between the trimmed V and J ends, which lost 5 bases and 9 bases, there was a span of 11 bases. Here the CDR3 reads CASSAVRGEQFF. CDR3 nucleotides: TGTGCCAGCAGCGCTGTTAGGGGTGAGCAGTTCTTC.

The CDR3 is CASSSGQGAADTQYF. DNA for the CDR3: TGTGCCAGCAGCTCGGGACAGGGGGCGGCAGATACGCAGTATTTT. The rearrangement links TRBV7-9 to TRBJ2-3, with 12 bases matching TRBD1. V was pared by 4 bases and J by 4 bases, with 3 bases of the junction left unmatched. Germline V gives CDR1 SEHNR, CDR2 FQNEAQ (reference sequence). The length of the CDR3 is 15 residues.

This clonotype has a count of ten or more. This chain uses TRBV20-1 with TRBJ1-2; D unresolved. Germline V CDR1 and CDR2: DFQATT, SNEGSKA (reference sequence). Trimming pared 5 bases from V and 4 bases from J, leaving 17 bases between. The CDR3 is 14 residues long. CDR3 loop: CSALQRADRYGYTF. CDR3 nucleotides: TGCAGTGCTCTTCAGCGGGCTGATCGCTATGGCTACACCTTC.

This clonotype was counted at least ten times. The chain joins TRBV7-9 to TRBJ2-3; 10 bases match TRBD2. The V segment lost 4 bases and the J segment 4 bases; nucleotides outside the gene matches: 8. The CDR3 is 16 residues long. Germline CDR1 reads SEHNR; CDR2 reads FQNEAQ (reference sequence). CDR3 nucleotide sequence: TGTGCCAGCAGCTCGGCTATAGCGGGGGGCTCAGATACGCAGTATTTT. Residues: CASSSAIAGGSDTQYF.

This clonotype was seen many times. The CDR3 DNA reads TGTGCCAGCAGTTACTCCTTCAGCAATCAGCCCCAGCATTTT. Protein: CASSYSFSNQPQHF. The genes are TRBV6-5 and TRBJ1-5, with D unresolved. Per germline, CDR1 MNHEY and CDR2 SVGAGI. The V and J ends lost 0 bases and 1 base respectively, with 4 bases between them. The CDR3 spans 14 residues.

There are many counts of this clonotype. The chain combines TRBV19 with TRBJ1-5; D is perhaps TRBD1 (6 bases). The germline V gene has CDR1 LNHDA and CDR2 SQIVND (reference sequence). The CDR3 runs to 16 residues. With 3 bases removed from V and 6 bases from J, the gap between germline ends came to 18 bases. CDR3 sequence (DNA): TGTGCCAGTAGTATTGGCACAGGGACCAAGAGTCAGCCCCAGCATTTT. Translated, it gives CASSIGTGTKSQPQHF.

This clonotype was picked up many times. The chain is built from TRBV19 and TRBJ1-5; 8 bases are a match to TRBD1. CDR3 length: 18 residues. The V gene end was trimmed by 6 bases and the J gene end by 1 base; junction bases not matched to a gene: 14. CDR1 LNHDA and CDR2 SQIVND come from the germline V gene (reference sequence). CDR3: CASRPDRGPGRSNQPQHF. CDR3 nucleotides: TGTGCCAGTAGGCCTGACAGGGGACCCGGCAGGAGCAATCAGCCCCAGCATTTT. Full variable domain (remainder filled in from reference TRBV19 and TRBJ1-5): DGGITQSPKYLFRKEGQNVTLSCEQNLNHDAMYWYRQDPGQGLRLIYYSQIVNDFQKGDIAEGYSVSREKKESFPLTVTSAQKNPTAFYLCASRPDRGPGRSNQPQHFGDGTRLSIL.

Ten or more counts support this clonotype. V and J are TRBV29-1 and TRBJ2-1; TRBD2 matches at 8 bases. This CDR3 region has 15 residues. V trimming: 6 bases; J trimming: 6 bases; junction bases outside the gene matches: 13. Germline CDR1 SQVTM, CDR2 ANQGSEA. The CDR3 DNA reads as TGCAGCGTAGATCTCGCTACTAGCGGATTCAATGAGCAGTTCTTC. Amino acids: CSVDLATSGFNEQFF.